This T cell receptor (beta chain) is from a study of CD8+CD57+ T cells in acquired aplastic anemia. According to the study, genomic DNA was the template for TCR beta VDJ and CDR3 profiling. TCRdb analysed the reads with MiXCR anew, one entry per CDR3 protein. The sample holds under 350,000 distinct CDR3 sequences, 56% seen once. In this sample, this clonotype turned up a few times. Germline CDR1 DFQATT, CDR2 SNEGSKA (reference sequence). The V gene lost 0 bases and the J gene lost 16 bases, with 10 bases spanning the gap. CDR3 length equals 11 residues. Flow cytometry had shown expanded CD8+CD57+ cells in the patients chosen for sequencing.

This sequence originates from a human donor with aplastic anemia. Sequenced sample: sorted CD4+, CD8+, or CD8+CD57+ T cells (not recorded which) from PBMCs. The genes are TRBV20-1 and TRBJ1-6, with D hard to call. The CDR3 is CSARDGSSLHF. The CDR3 DNA reads TGCAGTGCTAGAGATGGCTCCTCACTCCACTTT.